A selection of T cell receptor beta chains follows, all from one sample in a study of blood T cells in healthy people across ages. One entry per CDR3 protein, called by TCRdb with MiXCR from the 5' RACE reads. Of roughly 2 million distinct CDR3 sequences in the sample, around 50% were seen once. The source material was blood. These receptors were taken from a woman in her 40s in good health. Both conserved end residues are part of each CDR3. Fields, in order: V gene, CDR3 protein.

v_call: TRBV28; cdr3_aa: CASSDRRGYTF
v_call: TRBV3-1; cdr3_aa: CASSLDLSNEQFF
v_call: TRBV7-9; cdr3_aa: CASSAYRDRYGYTF
v_call: TRBV6-5; cdr3_aa: CASALGSYNEQFF
v_call: TRBV7-2; cdr3_aa: CASSLGSLRGARGSYNEQFF
v_call: TRBV12-3/TRBV12-4; cdr3_aa: CASSLVMSAEAFF
v_call: TRBV6-1; cdr3_aa: CASMPQNSYEQYF
v_call: TRBV20-1; cdr3_aa: CSARDFPGGARETQYF
v_call: TRBV5-6; cdr3_aa: CASSFTGHYGYTF
v_call: TRBV4-2; cdr3_aa: CASSQDPTNYDGYTF
v_call: TRBV11-2; cdr3_aa: CASYEGGGADTQYF
v_call: TRBV7-2; cdr3_aa: CASSLAPSVTEAFF
v_call: TRBV9; cdr3_aa: CASSVGVSSSTDTQYF
v_call: TRBV12-3/TRBV12-4; cdr3_aa: CASSLGQGTVLTF
v_call: TRBV7-9; cdr3_aa: CASSLPGQAFNSPLHF
v_call: TRBV20-1; cdr3_aa: CSAKRWLAGGDNGDTQYF
v_call: TRBV5-1; cdr3_aa: CASSLDGGGRWGYNEQFF
v_call: TRBV4-2; cdr3_aa: CASSRGTSGSYNEQFF
v_call: TRBV6-6; cdr3_aa: CASRPGTGGDYEQYF
v_call: TRBV10-3; cdr3_aa: CAIREEGVSEQFF
v_call: TRBV20-1; cdr3_aa: CSARDGESGQYYNEQFF
v_call: TRBV20-1; cdr3_aa: CSARAWTAEAFF
v_call: TRBV29-1; cdr3_aa: CSVEPGALGETQYF
v_call: TRBV20-1; cdr3_aa: CSASPRGQREKLFF
v_call: TRBV11-2; cdr3_aa: CASSPIEASTDTQYF
v_call: TRBV4-3; cdr3_aa: CASSQRRGSYEQYF
v_call: TRBV5-1; cdr3_aa: CASSYGLANYEQYF
v_call: TRBV9; cdr3_aa: CASSVASGGTDTQYF
v_call: TRBV25-1; cdr3_aa: CASSGSIYGYTF
v_call: TRBV5-1; cdr3_aa: CASSSLTGPRSGANVLTF
v_call: TRBV6-1; cdr3_aa: CASRTRSYNEQFF
v_call: TRBV6-5; cdr3_aa: CASSYGQGYEKLFF
v_call: TRBV20-1; cdr3_aa: CSAPGATNEKLFF
v_call: TRBV19; cdr3_aa: CASSIEGPNYNEQFF
v_call: TRBV7-2; cdr3_aa: CASSSPAGGYYEQYF
v_call: TRBV6-2/TRBV6-3; cdr3_aa: CASSQDRGAQYF
v_call: TRBV5-1; cdr3_aa: CACREGGSGANVLTF
v_call: TRBV7-2; cdr3_aa: CASSATGTGGHGELFF
v_call: TRBV29-1; cdr3_aa: CSVVWAGLGGYTF
v_call: TRBV7-2; cdr3_aa: CASSSIGLASADTQYF
v_call: TRBV20-1; cdr3_aa: CSGTGGDGYTF
v_call: TRBV7-9; cdr3_aa: CASSLGLGDGGYTF
v_call: TRBV4-1; cdr3_aa: CASSQETGGFQETQYF
v_call: TRBV9; cdr3_aa: CASSSKTGTETQYF
v_call: TRBV7-2; cdr3_aa: CASARDRGLDTQYF
v_call: TRBV6-1; cdr3_aa: CANPQGPKNIQYF
v_call: TRBV6-2/TRBV6-3; cdr3_aa: CASSSPGGTSNQPQHF
v_call: TRBV7-3; cdr3_aa: CASSVGPAGETQYF
v_call: TRBV6-5; cdr3_aa: CASTGALQTQYF
v_call: TRBV4-1; cdr3_aa: CASSQEMARGTDTQYF
v_call: TRBV4-2; cdr3_aa: CASSPPPSSGGALDTQYF
v_call: TRBV6-6; cdr3_aa: CASSYFQRGDNEQFF
v_call: TRBV7-9; cdr3_aa: CASSAGSVGGYGYTF
v_call: TRBV10-1; cdr3_aa: CASSEGTGARVKYF